Listed here are 6 T cell receptor beta chains from one sample, sequenced in a study of blood T cell repertoires in COVID-19 (dated by TCRdb to 2018 to 2021). The library was made by the immunoSEQ multiplex PCR assay. The table comes from immuneACCESS by way of TCRdb, which keeps in-frame sequences with V and J called. Part of the clones is missing from these tables; in studies checked, under half for an unresolved V gene and the rest for unknown reasons. Recorded for this sample are more than 350,000 clones; 75% to 90% of them occurred a single time. Of the sample, roughly 1% falls within the top ten clones. The sequencing input was PBMCs or T cells enriched from blood (not recorded which). Receptors originate from a man between 18 and 35 years old who had recovered from COVID-19.

Here the CDR3 reads CASSPITGGDYEQYF. CDR3 nucleotide sequence: TGTGCCAGCTCACCAATAACAGGGGGGGACTACGAGCAGTACTTC. V and J are TRBV18 and TRBJ2-7; TRBD1 might be the D (8 bases). CDR1 and CDR2 (germline): KGHSH, LQKENI. The CDR3 is 15 amino acids. V lost 2 bases, J lost 3 bases, and 14 bases lay in between.

The chain couples TRBV6-5 to TRBJ2-7, with 7 positions matching TRBD2. The CDR3 extends over 16 amino acids. Germline CDR1 MNHEY, CDR2 SVGAGI. J was trimmed by 3 bases and V by 2 bases; bases with no gene match: 10. The CDR3 DNA reads as TGTGCCAGCAGTTACGCGGGGGAACTACGGGGCTACGAGCAGTACTTC. This gives the protein CASSYAGELRGYEQYF.

This clone turned up a few times. The chain employs TRBV19 and TRBJ2-7, with D tentatively TRBD1 (6 bases). The CDR3 is 15 residues long. Per the germline V gene, CDR1 is LNHDA and CDR2 is SQIVND (reference sequence). V lost 3 bases and J lost 2, with 14 bases in between. CDR3 in DNA: TGTGCCAGTAGTATGACAGGAAGCTCCCCCTACGAGCAGTACTTC. Protein product: CASSMTGSSPYEQYF.

The chain has TRBV4-1 and TRBJ2-2; D not resolved. The germline V gene encodes CDR1 MGHRA and CDR2 YSYEKL. This CDR3 comprises 15 residues. The ends were cut back, 2 bases at V and 0 bases at J, with 7 bases in the middle. The CDR3 region is CASSQTRSNTGELFF. CDR3 bases: TGCGCCAGCAGCCAAACCAGATCGAACACCGGGGAGCTGTTTTTT.

Regarding this clone: Other DNA sequences in the same sample also yield this CDR3. The gene calls are TRBV18 and TRBJ2-5, with 8 bases aligning to TRBD1. Germline values: CDR1 KGHSH, CDR2 LQKENI. V lost 3 bases to trimming and J lost 1 base; unmatched junction nucleotides: 4. The CDR3 consists of 15 residues. The CDR3 DNA reads TGTGCCAGCTCACCCGGACAGGGACCCCAAGAGACCCAGTACTTC. Translating gives CASSPGQGPQETQYF.

Remarks on this clone: In the same sample, other DNA sequences code for this CDR3. The chain carries TRBV2 and TRBJ1-1; D is unclear. The V end lost 3 bases, the J end lost 0 bases, and 5 bases lay between the germline ends. The CDR3 covers 13 residues. Germline V CDR1 and CDR2: SNHLY, FYNNEI. The CDR3 DNA is TGTGCCAGCAGTGAGGAGTTGAACACTGAAGCTTTCTTT. It yields the protein CASSEELNTEAFF.